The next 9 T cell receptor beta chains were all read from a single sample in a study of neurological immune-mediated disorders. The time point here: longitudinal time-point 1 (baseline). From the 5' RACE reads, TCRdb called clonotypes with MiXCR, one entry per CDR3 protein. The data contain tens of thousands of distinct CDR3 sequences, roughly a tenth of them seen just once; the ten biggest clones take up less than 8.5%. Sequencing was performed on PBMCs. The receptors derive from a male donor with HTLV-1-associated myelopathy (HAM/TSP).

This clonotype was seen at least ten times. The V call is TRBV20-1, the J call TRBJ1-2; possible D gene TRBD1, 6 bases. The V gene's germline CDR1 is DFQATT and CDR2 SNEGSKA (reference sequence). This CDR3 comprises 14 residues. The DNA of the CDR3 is TGCAAAGACGGGACATCTTCGACTAACTATGGCTACACCTTC. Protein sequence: CKDGTSSTNYGYTF.

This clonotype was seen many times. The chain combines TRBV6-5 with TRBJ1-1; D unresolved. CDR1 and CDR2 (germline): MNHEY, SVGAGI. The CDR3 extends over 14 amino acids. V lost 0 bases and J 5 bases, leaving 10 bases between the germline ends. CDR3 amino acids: CASSYSWTGTEAFF. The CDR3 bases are TGTGCCAGCAGTTACTCGTGGACGGGAACTGAAGCTTTCTTT.

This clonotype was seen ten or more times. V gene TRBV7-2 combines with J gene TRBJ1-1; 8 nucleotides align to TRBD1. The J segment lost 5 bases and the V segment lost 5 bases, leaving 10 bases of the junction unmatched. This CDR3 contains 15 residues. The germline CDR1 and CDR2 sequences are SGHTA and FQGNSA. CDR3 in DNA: TGTGCCAGCAGCCCTGGACAGGGAAGGTGGACTGAAGCTTTCTTT. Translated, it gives CASSPGQGRWTEAFF.

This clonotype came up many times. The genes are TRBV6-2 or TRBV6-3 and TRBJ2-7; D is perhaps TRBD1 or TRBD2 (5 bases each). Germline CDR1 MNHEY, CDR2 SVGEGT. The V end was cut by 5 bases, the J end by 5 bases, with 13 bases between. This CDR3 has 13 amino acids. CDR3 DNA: TGTGCCAGCAGTCTTGGTGGGGGTAACGAGCAGTACTTC. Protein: CASSLGGGNEQYF.

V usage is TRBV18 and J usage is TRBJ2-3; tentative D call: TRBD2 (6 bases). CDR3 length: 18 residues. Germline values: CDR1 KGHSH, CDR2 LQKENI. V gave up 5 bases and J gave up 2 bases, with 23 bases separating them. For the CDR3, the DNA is TGTGCCAGCTCATCGACGAGTGGAGGGGCGAGCTTCACAGATACGCAGTATTTT. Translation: CASSSTSGGASFTDTQYF.

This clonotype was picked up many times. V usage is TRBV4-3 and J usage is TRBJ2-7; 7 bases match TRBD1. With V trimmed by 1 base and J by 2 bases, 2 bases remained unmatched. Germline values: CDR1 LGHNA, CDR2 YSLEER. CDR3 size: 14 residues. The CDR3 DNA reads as TGCGCCAGCAGCCAAGGACAGGGAACCTACGAGCAGTACTTC. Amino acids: CASSQGQGTYEQYF.

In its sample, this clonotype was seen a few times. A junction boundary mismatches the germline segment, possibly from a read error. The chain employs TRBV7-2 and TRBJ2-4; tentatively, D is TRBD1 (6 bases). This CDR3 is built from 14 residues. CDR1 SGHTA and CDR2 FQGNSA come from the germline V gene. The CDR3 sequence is CASSTNAGWDIQYF. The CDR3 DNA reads TGTGCCAGCAGCACAAACGCAGGGTGGGACATCCAGTACTTC.

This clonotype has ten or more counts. CDR3 sequence: CASSLKGRSTEAFF. The DNA of the CDR3 is TGCGCCAGCAGCTTGAAGGGACGAAGCACTGAAGCTTTCTTT. The chain uses TRBV5-1 and TRBJ1-1, with D tentatively TRBD1 (5 bases). The CDR3 length is 14 residues. The V end lost 1 base, the J end lost 4 bases, and 11 bases lay between the germline ends. CDR1 and CDR2 (germline): SGHRS, YFSETQ. The full variable domain, rest sourced from reference TRBV5-1 and TRBJ1-1, is KAGVTQTPRYLIKTRGQQVTLSCSPISGHRSVSWYQQTPGQGLQFLFEYFSETQRNKGNFPGRFSGRQFSNSRSEMNVSTLELGDSALYLCASSLKGRSTEAFFGQGTRLTVV.

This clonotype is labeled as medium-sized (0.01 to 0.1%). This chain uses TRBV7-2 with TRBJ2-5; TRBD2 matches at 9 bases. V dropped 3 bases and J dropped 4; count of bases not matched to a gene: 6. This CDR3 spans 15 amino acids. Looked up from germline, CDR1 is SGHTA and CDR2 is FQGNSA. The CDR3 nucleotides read TGTGCCAGCAGCTTTCAGCGGGGGGCGGGAGAGACCCAGTACTTC. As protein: CASSFQRGAGETQYF.